The 10 T cell receptor beta chains reported below all come from one sample, sequenced in a study of shared clonotypes between healthy human individuals. Method: immunoSEQ multiplex PCR; TCRdb's copy keeps in-frame clones and lacks some. Of more than 1 million clones detected, 70% to 80% appear once; the ten largest clones hold approximately 0.5%. Sequenced material: memory CD4+ T cells from PBMCs. Documented subset: CD45RA-negative fraction. These receptors were taken from a man aged 18-30 years in good health. Some clones in this sample may be carry-over from other donors' samples.

The chain carries TRBV2 and TRBJ2-1, with D perhaps TRBD1 or TRBD2 (5 bases each). Germline CDR1 reads SNHLY; CDR2 reads FYNNEI. This CDR3 comprises 14 residues. Deletions cut 6 bases from V and 10 bases from J, with 19 bases between. In DNA, the CDR3 is TGTGCCAGCAGCGACACCCAGGAGGCAGGGGAGCAGTTCTTC. It translates to CASSDTQEAGEQFF.

This clone appeared once. V gene TRBV11-2 combines with J gene TRBJ2-3; TRBD2 matches at 7 bases. This CDR3 is built from 14 residues. Germline trimming cut 4 bases from V and 4 bases from J; bases unmatched to any gene: 5. Germline values: CDR1 SGHAT, CDR2 FQNNGV. The CDR3 nucleotides read TGTGCCAGCAGCTCTTACCTAGCGGCAGATACGCAGTATTTT. This sequence encodes CASSSYLAADTQYF.

The gene calls are TRBV7-9 and TRBJ1-2; D unclear. The CDR3 loop spans 17 amino acids. The germline CDR1 and CDR2 sequences are SEHNR and FQNEAQ (reference sequence). Trimming removed 2 bases at V and 2 bases at J, with 18 bases between. CDR3 nucleotide sequence: TGTGCCAGCAGCTTACCTACTCTTTTCCCCCAGAACTATGGCTACACCTTC. It is translated as CASSLPTLFPQNYGYTF.

The chain uses TRBV19 and TRBJ1-1; D perhaps matches TRBD1 (5 bases). CDR3 length: 14 residues. The germline CDR1 and CDR2 sequences are LNHDA and SQIVND (reference sequence). The germline V and J ends were trimmed by 3 bases and 0 bases, with 8 bases remaining between them. CDR3 nucleotides: TGTGCCAGTAGTATGACAGTCCTGAACACTGAAGCTTTCTTT. Translating gives CASSMTVLNTEAFF.

The rearrangement joins TRBV6-5 to TRBJ2-1, with D perhaps being TRBD1 or TRBD2 (5 bases each). Germline lookup yields CDR1 MNHEY and CDR2 SVGAGI. The V end lost 2 bases, the J end lost 3 bases, and 8 bases lay between the germline ends. CDR3 length: 14 residues. CDR3 coding DNA: TGTGCCAGCAGTTACCGGGACGGCTACAATGAGCAGTTCTTC. This sequence encodes CASSYRDGYNEQFF.

The chain has TRBV11-2 and TRBJ1-2; D not certain. CDR1 and CDR2 from the germline V gene are SGHAT and FQNNGV. V was clipped by 1 base and J by 4 bases, with 4 bases between them. This CDR3 contains 12 residues. The chain's CDR3 is CASSLVSYGYTF. For the CDR3, the DNA is TGTGCCAGCAGCTTAGTGTCCTATGGCTACACCTTC.

This chain connects TRBV15 to TRBJ2-7; D call uncertain. There are 12 residues in the CDR3. V lost 3 bases to trimming and J lost 7 bases, with 10 bases between them. Germline CDR1 reads LNHNV; CDR2 reads YYDKDF (reference sequence). CDR3 in amino acids: CATSSPAGEQYF. In DNA, the CDR3 is TGTGCCACCAGCAGTCCCGCTGGAGAGCAGTACTTC.

V usage is TRBV19 and J usage is TRBJ2-7; D could derive from TRBD1 or TRBD2 (6 bases each). The CDR3 runs to 15 residues. The V and J ends lost 2 bases and 3 bases respectively, with 14 bases between them. Looked up from germline, CDR1 is LNHDA and CDR2 is SQIVND (reference sequence). CDR3 sequence (DNA): TGTGCCAGTAGTATAAGGGGGGACGGTAACTACGAGCAGTACTTC. This codes for CASSIRGDGNYEQYF.

In nucleotides, the CDR3 is TGTGCCAGCAGTTCACCGGGACTCCCCAGGGAAGAGACCCAGTACTTC. It encodes CASSSPGLPREETQYF. The genes are TRBV28 and TRBJ2-5; tentative D call: TRBD2 (6 bases). The CDR3 sequence is 16 residues long. Germline V gene lookup returns CDR1 MDHEN and CDR2 SYDVKM. Deletions cut 4 bases from V and 3 bases from J, with 18 bases between.

The chain combines TRBV30 with TRBJ2-1; D remains ambiguous. Germline CDR1 GTSNPN, CDR2 SVGIG (reference sequence). The length of the CDR3 is 13 residues. Trimming removed 3 bases at V and 3 bases at J, with 9 bases between. The DNA for the CDR3 is TGTGCCTGGAGGGTACAGTTCTACAATGAGCAGTTCTTC. Translating gives CAWRVQFYNEQFF.